Described below is a single TCR beta chain sequence and its context. Its specificity is not known. The CDR3 length is 15 residues. Germline V lookup: CDR1 SNHLY, CDR2 FYNNEI. V lost 2 bases to trimming and J lost 0 bases, with 10 bases between them. The data are from a study of blood T cells in healthy people across ages. With a J-beta primer mix and a sample-barcoded 5' primer, a second PCR ran about 6 to 11 cycles. Each CDR3 protein is one row after TCRdb ran MiXCR on the 5' RACE reads. The sample holds 1.5 million or so distinct CDR3 sequences; roughly 40% are singletons and the top ten take 6.5% to 10%. Whole-study results and caveats: A conclusive naive versus antigen-experienced comparison was prevented by the unsorted PBMCs. TCR beta diversity per million T cells fell roughly linearly with age.

This clonotype was obtained from a young woman in good health. Material: blood. The chain joins TRBV2 to TRBJ2-5; weak D call: TRBD1 (6 bases). The CDR3 reads CASSEFSGDQETQYF. The DNA of the CDR3 is TGTGCCAGCAGTGAATTTTCAGGGGACCAAGAGACCCAGTACTTC.